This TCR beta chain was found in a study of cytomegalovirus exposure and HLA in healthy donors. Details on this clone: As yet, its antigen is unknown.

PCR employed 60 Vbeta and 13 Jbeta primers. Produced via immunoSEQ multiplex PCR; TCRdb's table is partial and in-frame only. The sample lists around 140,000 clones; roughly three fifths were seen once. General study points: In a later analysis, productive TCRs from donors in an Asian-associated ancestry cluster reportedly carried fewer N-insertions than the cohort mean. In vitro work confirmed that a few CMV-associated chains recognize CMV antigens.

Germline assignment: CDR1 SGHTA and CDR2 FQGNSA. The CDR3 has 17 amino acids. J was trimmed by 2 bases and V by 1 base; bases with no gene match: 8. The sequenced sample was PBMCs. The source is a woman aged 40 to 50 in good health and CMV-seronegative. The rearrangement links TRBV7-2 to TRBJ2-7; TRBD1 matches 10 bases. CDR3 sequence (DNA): TGTGCCAGCAGCTTAGATTGGGGACAGGGGATCCCCTACGAGCAGTACTTC. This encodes CASSLDWGQGIPYEQYF. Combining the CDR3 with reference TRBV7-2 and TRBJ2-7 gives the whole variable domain GAGVSQSPSNKVTEKGKDVELRCDPISGHTALYWYRQSLGQGLEFLIYFQGNSAPDKSGLPSDRFSAERTGGSVSTLTIQRTQQEDSAVYLCASSLDWGQGIPYEQYFGPGTRLTVT.